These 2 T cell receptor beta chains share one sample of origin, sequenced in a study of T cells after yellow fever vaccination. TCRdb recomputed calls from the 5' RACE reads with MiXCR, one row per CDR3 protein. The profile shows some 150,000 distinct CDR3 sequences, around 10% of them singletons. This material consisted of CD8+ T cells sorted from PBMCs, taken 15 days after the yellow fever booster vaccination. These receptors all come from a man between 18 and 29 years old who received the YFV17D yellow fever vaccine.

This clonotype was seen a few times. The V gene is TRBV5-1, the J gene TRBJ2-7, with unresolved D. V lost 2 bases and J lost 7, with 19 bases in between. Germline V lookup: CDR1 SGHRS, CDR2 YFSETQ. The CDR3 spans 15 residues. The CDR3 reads CASSFLENTDLEQYF. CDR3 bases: TGCGCCAGCAGCTTCCTCGAGAACACAGATCTTGAGCAGTACTTC.

CDR3 DNA: TGCAGCGTTGAGTCGCGGGGGAATTCGTACGAGCAGTACTTC. It yields the protein CSVESRGNSYEQYF. V and J are TRBV29-1 and TRBJ2-7, with 7 bases lining up with TRBD2. The CDR3 loop spans 14 amino acids. In germline, CDR1 is SQVTM, CDR2 ANQGSEA. J lost 4 bases, V lost 3 bases, and 9 bases had no gene match.